The rows below give T cell receptor beta chains drawn from one sample of a study of Graves' ophthalmopathy and Graves' hyperthyroidism. One entry per CDR3 protein results from TCRdb running MiXCR on the multiplex PCR reads. The table lists more than 150,000 distinct CDR3 sequences, more than 30% of them singletons. The sample taken for sequencing was peripheral blood. These receptors all come from a woman in her thirties or forties with Graves' ophthalmopathy. Both conserved end residues are part of each CDR3. D genes are given only for firm matches. Clone size appears in some rows only: once, few, many, or a class for an expanded clone.

V	size	J	D	DNA	CDR3
TRBV12-5	few	TRBJ1-2	.	TGTGCTAGTGGTTCTACCGAGGAAGGCTACACCTTC	CASGSTEEGYTF
TRBV7-8	many	TRBJ1-5	.	TGTGCCAGCAGCTCCGAGCCGGGGCTCGGAAATCAGCCCCAGCATTTT	CASSSEPGLGNQPQHF
TRBV5-1	once	TRBJ1-1	.	TGCGCCAGCAGCTTGGCCGCCGGCATCCTAGATGAAGCTTTCTTT	CASSLAAGILDEAFF
TRBV24-1	many	TRBJ2-7	.	TGTGCCACCAGTGACCACGGAAGTACAGAAAACTACTACGAGCAGTACTTC	CATSDHGSTENYYEQYF
TRBV6-1	.	TRBJ1-2	.	TGTGCCAGCAGTGAGGGAACCTATGGCTACACCTTC	CASSEGTYGYTF
TRBV12-3/TRBV12-4	.	TRBJ1-1	.	TGTGCCAGCAGTTTATCGAGCGAGGGTACTGAAGCTTTCTTT	CASSLSSEGTEAFF
TRBV28	many	TRBJ2-5	TRBD2	TGTGCCAGCAAGAGGGAGGGGGAGACCCAGTACTTC	CASKREGETQYF
TRBV6-5	few	TRBJ2-5	.	TGTGCCAGCAGTTACCGGACGGCACAAGAGACCCAGTACTTC	CASSYRTAQETQYF
TRBV7-8	.	TRBJ2-2	.	TGTGCCAGCAGCCCCCCACGGCTAATGGACAGCGGAACCGGGGAGCTGTTTTTT	CASSPPRLMDSGTGELFF
TRBV20-1	many	TRBJ2-2	.	TGCAGTGCCAACAGAGACACCGGGGAGCTGTTTTTT	CSANRDTGELFF
TRBV6-1	many	TRBJ2-2	TRBD1	TGTGCCAGCAGTGCCGGGACAGTAAACACCGGGGAGCTGTTTTTT	CASSAGTVNTGELFF
TRBV12-5	many	TRBJ1-2	.	TGTGCTAGTGGTTTGGTGACGGGACACCTAAACTATGGCTACACCTTC	CASGLVTGHLNYGYTF
TRBV12-3/TRBV12-4	many	TRBJ2-7	.	TGTGCCAGCAGTTTAACCACGGACGAGCAGTACTTC	CASSLTTDEQYF
TRBV28	.	TRBJ2-7	TRBD2	TGTGCCAGCATAGGGACTAGCGGGAAGAGCGAGCAGTACTTC	CASIGTSGKSEQYF
TRBV12-3/TRBV12-4	.	TRBJ2-5	.	TGTGCCAGCAGTTTCGGCAGCAGGACCCAGTACTTC	CASSFGSRTQYF
TRBV12-3/TRBV12-4	.	TRBJ1-1	.	TGTGCCAGCAGTTTCCAGGGTGCCGAAGCTTTCTTT	CASSFQGAEAFF
TRBV29-1	many	TRBJ1-5	.	TGCAGCGTTGAATTGGAAGGCGGTCAGCCCCAGCATTTT	CSVELEGGQPQHF
TRBV4-2	once	TRBJ2-7	.	TGTGCCAGCAGCCAAGGCGATGGGACGCGGCTCATGGAGCAGTACTTC	CASSQGDGTRLMEQYF
TRBV7-3	.	TRBJ1-1	TRBD1	TGTGCCAGCAGCCCCGCGACAGGGGGGAACACTGAAGCTTTCTTT	CASSPATGGNTEAFF
TRBV6-2/TRBV6-3	many	TRBJ2-7	.	TGTGCCAGCAGCCTCGGATCGGAGGGGCACGAGCAGTACTTC	CASSLGSEGHEQYF
TRBV28	.	TRBJ1-1	.	TGTGCCAGCAGTTCCTCCGGGACGGACACTGAAGCTTTCTTT	CASSSSGTDTEAFF
TRBV5-1	many	TRBJ2-5	.	TGCGCCAGCACCTTCACGAGGCAGGGGGAGACCCAGTACTTC	CASTFTRQGETQYF
TRBV28	.	TRBJ2-5	TRBD2	TGTGCCAGCAGACGGGGGGGAGAGGGAGAGACCCAGTACTTC	CASRRGGEGETQYF
TRBV6-5	.	TRBJ2-4	.	TGTGCCAGCAGTTACGACCGCAAGATAGCCAAAAACATTCAGTACTTC	CASSYDRKIAKNIQYF
TRBV6-5	few	TRBJ2-7	TRBD2	TGTGCCAGCAGTTACGGGAGGGGAACCTCCTACGAGCAGTACTTC	CASSYGRGTSYEQYF
TRBV7-8	.	TRBJ1-1	.	TGTGCCAGCAGCTTAGATCAGGGCGTGAACACTGAAGCTTTCTTT	CASSLDQGVNTEAFF